The 24 T cell receptor beta chains presented below share a single source sample, sequenced in a study of early T cells in non-severe SARS-CoV-2 infection. Each CDR3 protein gets one entry after TCRdb re-called the 5' RACE reads with MiXCR. The sample consists of around 70,000 distinct CDR3 sequences, 9.1% of them appearing once. Specimen: whole blood. Receptors were obtained from an adult who was a healthcare worker with PCR-confirmed SARS-CoV-2 infection or an uninfected control (not recorded which).

This clonotype has more than one count but fewer than ten. The chain is built from TRBV12-3 or TRBV12-4 and TRBJ2-5, with a weak D call TRBD1 (5 bases). V was trimmed by 5 bases and J by 2 bases, leaving 24 bases between them. This CDR3 contains 18 residues. The CDR3 DNA sequence: TGTGCCAGCAGTCCTCATCAAAAAATCGACAGCTTTCAAGAGACCCAGTACTTC. This gives the protein CASSPHQKIDSFQETQYF.

The sample holds many counts of this clonotype. The chain has TRBV6-2 or TRBV6-3 and TRBJ2-3, with 12 nucleotides matching TRBD2. Germline values: CDR1 MNHEY, CDR2 SVGEGT. CDR3 size: 16 residues. V was pared by 5 bases and J by 5 bases, with 8 bases of the junction left unmatched. CDR3 in amino acids: CASSEPSGRAVDTQYF. CDR3 DNA: TGTGCCAGCAGTGAGCCTAGCGGGAGGGCCGTAGATACGCAGTATTTT.

This clonotype was found many times. This chain uses TRBV11-3 with TRBJ2-1; 11 bases match TRBD2. CDR1 is SGHNT and CDR2 is YENEEA in the germline V gene. CDR3 length: 13 amino acids. Unmatched junction bases numbered 7, after V lost 5 bases and J lost 13 bases. The CDR3 region has the DNA TGTGCCAGCAGCCCGGGACTAGCGGAGACCCAGTTCTTC. Residues: CASSPGLAETQFF.

This clonotype was picked up many times. The chain uses TRBV5-1 and TRBJ1-6; weak D call: TRBD1 (5 bases). Per germline, CDR1 SGHRS and CDR2 YFSETQ. CDR3 length: 15 residues. V was shortened by 3 bases and J by 13 bases, with 20 bases between the two germline ends. CDR3 region: CASSWADSPEEPLHF. As DNA, the CDR3 is TGCGCCAGCAGCTGGGCTGACAGCCCAGAAGAGCCCCTCCACTTT.

This clonotype was seen ten or more times. V is TRBV18 and J is TRBJ1-1, with 7 bases lining up with TRBD1. The germline CDR1 and CDR2 sequences are KGHSH and LQKENI. There are 13 residues in the CDR3. V lost 6 bases to trimming and J lost 1 base; unmatched junction nucleotides: 2. DNA for the CDR3: TGTGCCAGCTCGGGACAGCAGAACACTGAAGCTTTCTTT. Translating gives CASSGQQNTEAFF.

This clonotype was counted many times. This rearrangement joins TRBV29-1 to TRBJ2-1; 14 bases are shared with TRBD2. There are 18 residues in the CDR3. Trimming cost V 1 base and J 0 bases; bases outside gene matches: 5. The V gene's germline CDR1 is SQVTM and CDR2 ANQGSEA. CDR3 residues: CSVEGGTSGRNSYNEQFF. The CDR3, as DNA: TGCAGCGTTGAAGGCGGGACTAGCGGGAGAAACTCCTACAATGAGCAGTTCTTC.

The gene calls are TRBV6-2 or TRBV6-3 and TRBJ2-4, with D possibly matching TRBD1 (6 bases). Germline V gene sequence: CDR1 MNHEY, CDR2 SVGEGT. Between the trimmed V and J ends, which lost 4 bases and 5 bases, there was a span of 18 bases. This CDR3 has 16 residues. CDR3 nucleotides: TGTGCCAGCAGTTGGATAGGACAGCCCGAGGAAAACATTCAGTACTTC. Translating it yields CASSWIGQPEENIQYF.

This clonotype came up many times. The chain recombines TRBV10-3 with TRBJ2-5; perhaps TRBD2 as D (5 bases). Germline lookup yields CDR1 ENHRY and CDR2 SYGVKD. The CDR3 spans 13 residues. V was cut by 4 bases and J by 3 bases, with 9 bases left in between. DNA of the CDR3: TGTGCCATCAGTGGAGCAGCGGAAGAGACCCAGTACTTC. It codes for CAISGAAEETQYF.

At least ten counts were recorded for this clonotype. The rearrangement uses TRBV12-3 or TRBV12-4 and TRBJ2-1, with TRBD2 matching 7 bases. The length of the CDR3 is 15 residues. J gave up 8 bases and V 1 base, and 8 bases lay outside the gene matches. CDR3 residues: CASSLGAGVKDEQFF. CDR3 DNA sequence: TGTGCCAGCAGTTTAGGGGCGGGAGTAAAGGATGAGCAGTTCTTC.

This chain uses TRBV2 with TRBJ2-7, with 9 nucleotides matching TRBD2. Germline V CDR1 and CDR2: SNHLY, FYNNEI. Trimming took 3 bases from V and 3 from J; bases not matched to a gene: 0. CDR3 length: 13 amino acids. The CDR3 reads CASSDSGSYEQYF. CDR3 bases: TGTGCCAGCAGTGATAGCGGGAGCTACGAGCAGTACTTC.

This clonotype was detected many times. The chain carries TRBV27 and TRBJ2-1; 8 nucleotides align to TRBD1. The CDR3 has 16 amino acids. V was clipped by 4 bases and J by 0 bases; unmatched bases: 5. The germline V gene encodes CDR1 MNHEY and CDR2 SMNVEV (reference sequence). For the CDR3, the DNA is TGTGCCAGCAGTTCCGGGACAGGACTCTCCTACAATGAGCAGTTCTTC. This sequence encodes CASSSGTGLSYNEQFF.

The chain couples TRBV12-3 or TRBV12-4 to TRBJ1-2; TRBD1 aligns across 7 bases. Trimming cost V 6 bases and J 6 bases; bases outside gene matches: 10. There are 14 residues in the CDR3. The CDR3 sequence: CASRLTGISNGYTF. DNA of the CDR3: TGTGCCAGCAGATTGACAGGGATATCTAATGGCTACACCTTC.

This clonotype was observed many times. The chain carries TRBV7-6 and TRBJ1-2, with a possible D match to TRBD1 (5 bases). Germline V lookup: CDR1 SGHVS, CDR2 FNYEAQ. The length of the CDR3 is 15 residues. Trimming stripped 1 base from V and 6 bases from J, with 15 bases between. DNA of the CDR3: TGTGCCAGCAGCTTAGGCGGGGCAGGAACAAATGGCTACACCTTC. It yields the protein CASSLGGAGTNGYTF.

This clonotype was seen at least ten times. V is TRBV20-1 and J is TRBJ2-2, with 7 positions matching TRBD2. The length of the CDR3 is 14 residues. Germline trimming cut 3 bases from V and 3 bases from J; bases unmatched to any gene: 4. Germline V gene lookup returns CDR1 DFQATT and CDR2 SNEGSKA (reference sequence). The CDR3 region has the DNA TGCAGTGCTAGCCCGGGGAGGGACACCGGGGAGCTGTTTTTT. Encoded protein: CSASPGRDTGELFF.

A few counts support this clonotype. The V and J genes are TRBV20-1 and TRBJ1-5, with a possible D match to TRBD1 (5 bases). Germline V gene data show CDR1 as DFQATT and CDR2 as SNEGSKA (reference sequence). Deletions cut 2 bases from V and 2 bases from J, with 16 bases between. This CDR3 contains 16 residues. The CDR3 nucleotides are TGCAGTGCTAGACTAAGAGGGAGGGGAGGCAATCAGCCCCAGCATTTT. Translating it yields CSARLRGRGGNQPQHF.

This clonotype came up many times. The rearrangement uses TRBV7-3 and TRBJ2-5, with D maybe TRBD1 (5 bases). The germline gives CDR1 SGHTA, CDR2 FQGTGA. The CDR3 has 19 amino acids. The ends were cut back, 3 bases at V and 2 bases at J, with 25 bases in the middle. CDR3 loop: CASSLMGGAAANPQETQYF. In DNA form, the CDR3 reads TGTGCCAGCAGCTTGATGGGTGGGGCGGCCGCCAACCCACAAGAGACCCAGTACTTC.

This clonotype was counted between two and nine times. V gene TRBV20-1 combines with J gene TRBJ2-7, with 11 bases matching TRBD2. With 6 bases clipped from V and 3 bases from J, the junction kept 7 bases outside the gene matches. Germline CDR1 reads DFQATT; CDR2 reads SNEGSKA (reference sequence). The CDR3 length is 14 residues. CDR3 amino acids: CSAYASGRIYEQYF. The CDR3 DNA reads as TGCAGTGCCTACGCTAGCGGGAGGATCTACGAGCAGTACTTC.

This clonotype has a handful of counts. The V and J genes are TRBV12-3 or TRBV12-4 and TRBJ2-3, with a possible D match to TRBD1 (5 bases). CDR3 length: 14 amino acids. V lost 2 bases, J lost 6 bases, and 12 bases lay in between. Here the CDR3 reads CASSLLGASDTQYF. The CDR3 coding sequence is TGTGCCAGCAGTTTACTAGGGGCGTCGGATACGCAGTATTTT.

This chain links TRBV10-3 with TRBJ1-3, with 10 bases lining up with TRBD1. This CDR3 region has 16 residues. After removal of 6 bases from V and 3 bases from J, the junction contained 8 bases not matched to a gene. CDR1 is ENHRY, CDR2 SYGVKD, per germline. Here the CDR3 reads CAISAGQGSDGNTIYF. CDR3 sequence (DNA): TGTGCCATCAGCGCGGGACAGGGGTCAGATGGAAACACCATATATTTT.

Many counts were recorded for this clonotype. The J gene is TRBJ2-1, the V gene TRBV20-1; D is perhaps TRBD2 (6 bases). V lost 6 bases and J 7 bases, leaving 13 bases between the germline ends. In germline, CDR1 is DFQATT, CDR2 SNEGSKA (reference sequence). This CDR3 is built from 12 residues. As DNA, the CDR3 is TGCAGTGCGGAGGGAGGAAGAAATGAGCAGTTCTTC. Its protein product is CSAEGGRNEQFF.

Many counts were recorded for this clonotype. The rearrangement joins TRBV7-9 to TRBJ2-7, with TRBD1 identical over 8 bases. The CDR3 covers 15 residues. Per germline, CDR1 SEHNR and CDR2 FQNEAQ (reference sequence). Unmatched junction bases numbered 10, after V lost 5 bases and J lost 4 bases. CDR3 region: CASSGVGQGAYEQYF. The CDR3, as DNA: TGTGCCAGCAGCGGAGTGGGGCAGGGGGCGTACGAGCAGTACTTC.

This clonotype was found a few times. The V call is TRBV29-1, the J call TRBJ2-7; the match to TRBD1 covers 9 bases. Germline CDR1 and CDR2: SQVTM and ANQGSEA. After removal of 6 bases from V and 3 bases from J, the junction contained 6 bases not matched to a gene. This CDR3 is built from 13 residues. CDR3 loop: CSVQGAGDYEQYF. For the CDR3, the DNA is TGCAGCGTACAGGGGGCGGGGGACTACGAGCAGTACTTC.

The sample holds a few counts of this clonotype. The chain couples TRBV18 to TRBJ2-7; D unresolved. The V end was cut by 0 bases, the J end by 2 bases, with 5 bases between. This CDR3 is 13 amino acids long. Looked up from germline, CDR1 is KGHSH and CDR2 is LQKENI. CDR3 residues: CASSPPSTYEQYF. DNA of the CDR3: TGTGCCAGCTCACCACCGAGTACCTACGAGCAGTACTTC.

This clonotype was picked up many times. V and J are TRBV7-8 and TRBJ2-1, with D possibly being TRBD2 (6 bases). From germline, CDR1 is SGHVS and CDR2 FQNEAQ. This CDR3 is built from 15 residues. V was clipped by 5 bases and J by 6 bases, with 17 bases between them. CDR3 in DNA: TGTGCCAGCAGCCCCTACACCGGGACTGTCAATGAGCAGTTCTTC. Encoded protein: CASSPYTGTVNEQFF. The full variable domain, rest sourced from reference TRBV7-8 and TRBJ2-1, is GAGVSQSPRYKVAKRGQDVALRCDPISGHVSLFWYQQALGQGPEFLTYFQNEAQLDKSGLPSDRFFAERPEGSVSTLKIQRTQQEDSAVYLCASSPYTGTVNEQFFGPGTRLTVL.